The 29 T cell receptor beta chains presented below share a single source sample, sequenced in a study of cytomegalovirus exposure and HLA in healthy donors. The PCR had 60 Vbeta and 13 Jbeta primers. Generated by immunoSEQ multiplex PCR, the TCRdb table keeps only in-frame clones and is missing some. The sample holds tens of thousands of clones, roughly two thirds seen once. Sample: PBMCs. The receptors originated from a man aged 35 to 55 in good health and CMV-seropositive.

This chain connects TRBV18 to TRBJ1-2; possibly TRBD1 for D (5 bases). The CDR3 consists of 15 residues. The germline CDR1 and CDR2 sequences are KGHSH and LQKENI. V lost 3 bases, J lost 6 bases, and 17 bases lay in between. The CDR3 DNA reads as TGTGCCAGCTCACCGCAGACAGAGCCTCCCGATGGCTACACCTTC. This translates into CASSPQTEPPDGYTF.

The chain is built from TRBV9 and TRBJ2-3; no firm D call. The CDR3 is made up of 15 amino acids. V lost 3 bases, J lost 1 base, and 12 bases lay in between. CDR1 and CDR2 from the germline V gene are SGDLS and YYNGEE. The CDR3 here is CASSAWAKRTDTQYF. The CDR3 coding sequence is TGTGCCAGCAGCGCGTGGGCCAAGCGCACAGATACGCAGTATTTT.

This clone came up a few times. This chain uses TRBV7-8 with TRBJ2-1; 8 bases align to TRBD2. Germline CDR1 and CDR2: SGHVS and FQNEAQ. After removal of 5 bases from V and 3 bases from J, the junction contained 3 bases not matched to a gene. The CDR3 length is 14 residues. The CDR3 region is CASSTGTSYNEQFF. As DNA, the CDR3 is TGTGCCAGCAGCACCGGGACTAGCTACAATGAGCAGTTCTTC.

This clone was seen just once. The chain carries TRBV6-6 and TRBJ1-1, with no clear D. Germline V gives CDR1 MNHNY, CDR2 SVGAGI (reference sequence). This CDR3 spans 12 amino acids. V shed 6 bases and J shed 4 bases, with 9 bases lying between them. DNA of the CDR3: TGTGCCAGCAGCAGCGCGGGCACTGAAGCTTTCTTT. Translation: CASSSAGTEAFF.

V gene TRBV6-5 combines with J gene TRBJ2-7; 7 positions match TRBD2. V trimming: 8 bases; J trimming: 0 bases; junction bases outside the gene matches: 7. Germline V gene lookup returns CDR1 MNHEY and CDR2 SVGAGI. The CDR3 length is 14 residues. This chain's CDR3 is CASGGASGSYEQYF. Here the CDR3 DNA reads TGTGCCAGCGGTGGGGCTAGCGGCTCCTACGAGCAGTACTTC.

This clone was picked up a small number of times. The rearrangement joins TRBV11-2 to TRBJ2-7; TRBD2 matches 7 bases. The CDR3 is made up of 15 amino acids. The germline gives CDR1 SGHAT, CDR2 FQNNGV. V dropped 0 bases and J dropped 5; count of bases not matched to a gene: 7. This CDR3 reads CASSLESGMFNEQYF. In DNA, the CDR3 is TGTGCCAGCAGCTTAGAAAGCGGGATGTTCAACGAGCAGTACTTC.

The rearrangement uses TRBV6-5 and TRBJ1-5; D remains ambiguous. Trimming stripped 4 bases from V and 3 bases from J, with 7 bases between. Germline CDR1 and CDR2: MNHEY and SVGAGI. The CDR3 has 13 amino acids. The CDR3 DNA reads as TGTGCCAGCAGTTGGAGCCTCAATCAGCCCCAGCATTTT. Amino acids: CASSWSLNQPQHF.

CDR3 in amino acids: CATGERGGDQPQHF. The CDR3 DNA is TGTGCCACCGGGGAGCGGGGGGGGGACCAGCCCCAGCATTTT. The genes are TRBV15 and TRBJ1-5; a possible D gene is TRBD1 (5 bases). Deletions cut 8 bases from V and 7 bases from J, with 18 bases between. The germline V gene encodes CDR1 LNHNV and CDR2 YYDKDF (reference sequence). The CDR3 runs 14 residues.

J is TRBJ2-1 and V is TRBV6-5; tentatively, D is TRBD2 (6 bases). The CDR3 loop spans 14 amino acids. Germline V gene sequence: CDR1 MNHEY, CDR2 SVGAGI. The V end lost 6 bases, the J end lost 4 bases, and 13 bases lay between the germline ends. In nucleotides, the CDR3 is TGTGCCAGCAGCGAACGGGACTCATACAATGAGCAGTTCTTC. It codes for CASSERDSYNEQFF.

Only a few counts were recorded for this clone. This chain connects TRBV6-6 to TRBJ2-7; TRBD1 agrees at 9 bases. The CDR3 runs 15 residues. Per the germline V gene, CDR1 is MNHNY and CDR2 is SVGAGI (reference sequence). J lost 3 bases, V lost 8 bases, and 11 bases had no gene match. The CDR3 reads CASQAPGQGSYEQYF. The CDR3 region has the DNA TGTGCCAGCCAAGCCCCGGGACAGGGTAGCTACGAGCAGTACTTC.

This clone was found a few times. The CDR3 bases are TGTGCCAGCTCACCACCAGCGCGAACATCCTACGAGCAGTACTTC. This encodes CASSPPARTSYEQYF. The chain employs TRBV18 and TRBJ2-7; D remains unclear. The V end lost 0 bases, the J end lost 1 base, and 10 bases lay between the germline ends. Germline-derived CDR1 and CDR2 are KGHSH and LQKENI. The CDR3 sequence is 15 residues long.

This chain links TRBV6-5 with TRBJ2-1, with TRBD1 matching over 10 bases. Germline lookup yields CDR1 MNHEY and CDR2 SVGAGI. With V trimmed by 4 bases and J by 5 bases, 2 bases remained unmatched. This CDR3 comprises 14 residues. CDR3 loop: CASSFGQGDNEQFF. CDR3 DNA: TGTGCCAGCAGTTTTGGACAGGGGGACAATGAGCAGTTCTTC.

This rearrangement joins TRBV28 to TRBJ2-1; tentative D call: TRBD2 (6 bases). Germline V CDR1 and CDR2: MDHEN, SYDVKM. This CDR3 region has 15 residues. Trimming took 1 base from V and 7 from J, leaving 14 bases between them. The CDR3 DNA is TGTGCCAGCAGTTTATCCGGGAGCGGACCAAATGAGCAGTTCTTC. This gives the protein CASSLSGSGPNEQFF.

This clone showed up just once. The chain uses TRBV5-4 and TRBJ1-5, with TRBD1 matching over 8 bases. CDR1 is SGHNT and CDR2 is YYREEE in the germline V gene (reference sequence). The CDR3 runs to 15 residues. The ends lost 5 bases at V and 4 bases at J; junction bases unmatched: 8. This chain's CDR3 is CASSSGQGQNQPQHF. In DNA, the CDR3 is TGTGCCAGCAGTTCCGGACAGGGCCAAAATCAGCCCCAGCATTTT.

This clone was detected only once. The J gene is TRBJ2-3, the V gene TRBV6-6; 9 positions match TRBD2. V shed 6 bases and J 4 bases; nucleotides not matched to a gene: 8. This CDR3 has 15 residues. CDR1 MNHNY and CDR2 SVGAGI come from the germline V gene (reference sequence). The chain's CDR3 is CASRYLSGSADTQYF. Here the CDR3 DNA reads TGTGCCAGCAGATATCTTAGCGGGAGCGCAGATACGCAGTATTTT.

The V gene is TRBV6-5, the J gene TRBJ2-1, with 9 bases fitting TRBD1. The CDR3 is 16 residues long. J lost 7 bases, V lost 2 bases, and 9 bases had no gene match. Germline V gene sequence: CDR1 MNHEY, CDR2 SVGAGI. The CDR3 DNA is TGTGCCAGCAGTTACGTAGGACAGGGGTTGGGGAATGAGCAGTTCTTC. It specifies CASSYVGQGLGNEQFF.

This clone was seen a few times. CDR3 region: CASSLEADYEQYF. CDR3 in DNA: TGTGCCAGCAGCTTGGAAGCTGATTACGAGCAGTACTTC. The chain has TRBV5-5 and TRBJ2-7; D gene ambiguous. The CDR3 length is 13 residues. V was pared by 0 bases and J by 4 bases, with 8 bases between. Germline values: CDR1 SGHKS, CDR2 YYEKEE (reference sequence).

This clone was seen a single time. Written as DNA, the CDR3 is TGTGCCAGTAGTAAGGACAGGGGCGGTGAAAAACTGTTTTTT. Translation: CASSKDRGGEKLFF. The rearrangement joins TRBV19 to TRBJ1-4; 9 nucleotides agree with TRBD1. J lost 7 bases, V lost 4 bases, and 4 bases had no gene match. CDR3 size: 14 residues. Germline CDR1 is LNHDA and CDR2 is SQIVND (reference sequence).

V and J are TRBV19 and TRBJ1-1; D gene ambiguous. The germline CDR1 and CDR2 sequences are LNHDA and SQIVND (reference sequence). The CDR3 consists of 15 residues. The V gene lost 5 bases and the J gene lost 0 bases, with 13 bases spanning the gap. Here the CDR3 DNA reads TGTGCCAGTAGTCCTAGACCTAACATGAACACTGAAGCTTTCTTT. It translates to CASSPRPNMNTEAFF.

This clone was picked up a small number of times. The chain has TRBV5-1 and TRBJ1-4; D gene ambiguous. Germline CDR1 is SGHRS and CDR2 is YFSETQ. The CDR3 totals 14 residues. The V gene lost 0 bases and the J gene lost 4 bases, with 7 bases spanning the gap. The CDR3 DNA reads as TGCGCCAGCAGCTTGGACGGGGTTAATGAAAAACTGTTTTTT. Its translation is CASSLDGVNEKLFF.

The chain has TRBV28 and TRBJ2-7; D is unresolved. Between the trimmed V and J ends, which lost 5 bases and 0 bases, there was a span of 14 bases. There are 15 residues in the CDR3. Germline V CDR1 and CDR2: MDHEN, SYDVKM. DNA of the CDR3: TGTGCCAGCAGTCCCCGTTTTGCGGACTCCTACGAGCAGTACTTC. It yields the protein CASSPRFADSYEQYF.

The chain combines TRBV27 with TRBJ1-1; 7 positions agree with TRBD1. Per the germline V gene, CDR1 is MNHEY and CDR2 is SMNVEV (reference sequence). V lost 6 bases to trimming and J lost 1 base; unmatched junction nucleotides: 8. The CDR3 consists of 15 residues. CDR3 nucleotides: TGTGCCAGCAGGGAAACCAGGGGGAGGAACACTGAAGCTTTCTTT. Its protein is CASRETRGRNTEAFF.

The V and J genes are TRBV9 and TRBJ1-1; tentatively, D is TRBD1 (5 bases). V lost 0 bases and J 3 bases, leaving 15 bases between the germline ends. CDR1 and CDR2 (germline): SGDLS, YYNGEE. The CDR3 contains 16 residues. CDR3 nucleotides: TGTGCCAGCAGCGTAGGATTAGGGTCGGGGGACACTGAAGCTTTCTTT. Its protein product is CASSVGLGSGDTEAFF.

The V gene is TRBV30, the J gene TRBJ1-2; 8 nucleotides align to TRBD1. V dropped 1 base and J dropped 4; count of bases not matched to a gene: 8. CDR3 length equals 15 residues. The germline V gene has CDR1 GTSNPN and CDR2 SVGIG (reference sequence). For the CDR3, the DNA is TGTGCCTGGAGTGGAGGGACAGGCGACATCTATGGCTACACCTTC. Its protein is CAWSGGTGDIYGYTF.

In regard to this clone: At one boundary the junction diverges from the germline segment, which might be a read error. The chain links TRBV7-2 to TRBJ1-4; TRBD1 is a possible D gene (6 bases). The germline V gene has CDR1 SGHTA and CDR2 FQGNSA. The CDR3 has 17 residues. The CDR3 sequence is CASSLGQRITTNEKLFF. As DNA, the CDR3 is TGTGCCAGCAGCCTCGGACAGCGAATAACAACCAATGAAAAACTGTTTTTT.

This clone was counted once. J is TRBJ2-7 and V is TRBV28; TRBD2 might be the D (5 bases). The CDR3 has 13 amino acids. Germline values: CDR1 MDHEN, CDR2 SYDVKM. Trimming took 2 bases from V and 5 from J, leaving 10 bases between them. The CDR3 reads CASSLVSGNEQYF. The CDR3 DNA is TGTGCCAGCAGTTTAGTTTCGGGGAACGAGCAGTACTTC.

This clone was counted between two and nine times. V and J are TRBV11-2 and TRBJ2-2; D is unclear. This CDR3 region has 15 residues. Germline values: CDR1 SGHAT, CDR2 FQNNGV. V was cut by 4 bases and J by 3 bases, with 12 bases left in between. This chain's CDR3 is CASSSSRGDTGELFF. DNA of the CDR3: TGTGCCAGCAGCTCCTCTAGAGGTGACACCGGGGAGCTGTTTTTT.

CDR3 loop: CASGEFVSNNEQFF. CDR3 nucleotide sequence: TGTGCCAGCGGGGAGTTCGTCTCTAATAATGAGCAGTTCTTC. The chain carries TRBV27 and TRBJ2-1, with a weak D call TRBD2 (5 bases). The germline gives CDR1 MNHEY, CDR2 SMNVEV (reference sequence). CDR3 length equals 14 residues. Trimming stripped 8 bases from V and 7 bases from J, with 18 bases between.

A note on this clone: At one of its ends the junction is not consistent with the germline gene, which may arise from a read error. As DNA, the CDR3 is TGTGCCAGCCCACCGAATCTACAGGGGGCGATGGCTGAAGCTTTCTTT. It translates to CASPPNLQGAMAEAFF. The chain carries TRBV18 and TRBJ1-1; 9 nucleotides align to TRBD1. This CDR3 comprises 16 residues. CDR1 and CDR2 from the germline V gene are KGHSH and LQKENI. Combining the CDR3 with reference TRBV18 and TRBJ1-1 gives the whole variable domain NAGVMQNPRHLVRRRGQEARLRCSPMKGHSHVYWYRQLPEEGLKFMVYLQKENIIDESGMPKERFSAEFPKEGPSILRIQQVVRGDSAAYFCASPPNLQGAMAEAFFGQGTRLTVV.